This T cell receptor (beta chain) appears in the sequencing data of a study of shared clonotypes between healthy human individuals. Study-level points and caveats: All-four-donor shared clonotypes had higher generation probabilities than non-shared clonotypes did.

The CDR3 sequence is 13 residues long. Germline loops: CDR1 WSHSY, CDR2 SAAADI. V lost 10 bases to trimming and J lost 2 bases, with 14 bases between them. Profiled with immunoSEQ multiplex PCR; TCRdb holds only in-frame clones, not every one. The table shows more than 2,000,000 clones, with approximately 92% occurring only once. Investigators divided CD4+ cells into CD45RA+ naive and CD45RA-negative memory subsets. As regards this clone: The antigen remains undetermined.

This clonotype was sampled from a man aged 18 to 30 in good health. V usage is TRBV10-2 and J usage is TRBJ1-1; TRBD1 might be the D (5 bases). The specimen was naive CD4+ T cells sorted from blood. The sample's subset: CD45RA+ positively selected. The CDR3 sequence: CATRQTYNTEAFF. The CDR3 bases are TGCGCCACCAGACAGACTTATAACACTGAAGCTTTCTTT.